The 12 T cell receptor beta chains presented below share a single source sample, sequenced in a study of blood T cells in healthy people across ages. Alongside a J-beta primer mix, a sample-barcoded 5' primer served in a second PCR lasting about 7 to 12 cycles. TCRdb used MiXCR to reprocess the 5' RACE reads, holding one entry per CDR3 protein. The sample consists of 700,000 to 850,000 distinct CDR3 sequences, about 53% of them appearing once. Sequenced material: blood. These receptor sequences come from a man aged 80 or over in good health.

A few counts support this clonotype. This chain links TRBV12-3 or TRBV12-4 with TRBJ1-1, with TRBD1 as a possible D gene (5 bases). V lost 10 bases, J lost 1 base, and 16 bases lay in between. The CDR3 length is 14 residues. The CDR3 reads CATRYGGTNTEAFF. The CDR3, as DNA: TGTGCCACCCGATATGGGGGGACGAACACTGAAGCTTTCTTT.

The gene calls are TRBV7-9 and TRBJ1-2; 7 bases are shared with TRBD1. With V trimmed by 4 bases and J by 3 bases, 11 bases remained unmatched. Per germline, CDR1 SEHNR and CDR2 FQNEAQ (reference sequence). The CDR3 consists of 16 residues. The CDR3 DNA sequence: TGTGCCAGCAGCTCCCCGACTGACAGGGACGACTATGGCTACACCTTC. It specifies CASSSPTDRDDYGYTF.

Comments on this clonotype: Just one base apart from a much larger clone, this may be a read error. This chain uses TRBV5-1 with TRBJ2-1; 8 nucleotides align to TRBD1. Germline assignment: CDR1 SGHRS and CDR2 YFSETQ. There are 14 residues in the CDR3. Losses at the gene ends were 4 bases for V and 10 bases for J; bases not matched to a gene: 10. For the CDR3, the DNA is TGCGCCAGCAGCACCGGGACAGGCCTATACGAGCAGTTCTTC. Protein sequence: CASSTGTGLYEQFF.

This clonotype was observed a handful of times. The V and J genes are TRBV20-1 and TRBJ2-5; unclear D gene. From germline, CDR1 is DFQATT and CDR2 SNEGSKA (reference sequence). Trimming left V 5 bases short and J 2 bases short, with 9 bases between. CDR3 length: 12 amino acids. The CDR3 sequence is CSALSQQETQYF. DNA for the CDR3: TGCAGTGCTCTTTCCCAACAAGAGACCCAGTACTTC.

V usage is TRBV24-1 and J usage is TRBJ1-5, with D tentatively TRBD1 (5 bases). Trimming cost V 4 bases and J 7 bases, with 16 bases left between them. The CDR3 covers 15 residues. The V gene's germline CDR1 is KGHDR and CDR2 SFDVKD. CDR3 residues: CATSDPGAGRQPQHF. CDR3 DNA sequence: TGTGCCACCAGTGACCCCGGGGCAGGGAGGCAGCCCCAGCATTTT.

The chain uses TRBV18 and TRBJ1-5; D is uncertain. The V gene lost 3 bases and the J gene lost 7 bases, with 13 bases spanning the gap. The CDR3 consists of 14 residues. Germline V gene data show CDR1 as KGHSH and CDR2 as LQKENI. The CDR3 coding sequence is TGTGCCAGCTCACCGGAGCGGGGAATGCAGCCCCAGCATTTT. Amino acids: CASSPERGMQPQHF.

This rearrangement joins TRBV12-3 or TRBV12-4 to TRBJ1-4; D may be TRBD1 (5 bases). With 5 bases removed from V and 0 bases from J, the gap between germline ends came to 16 bases. This CDR3 region has 17 residues. This CDR3 is CASSKLGDLATNEKLFF. CDR3 bases: TGTGCCAGCAGTAAGCTGGGGGATCTTGCAACTAATGAAAAACTGTTTTTT.

The chain combines TRBV28 with TRBJ2-1; TRBD2 matches at 9 bases. V was clipped by 5 bases and J by 0 bases; unmatched bases: 11. There are 18 residues in the CDR3. Germline V gene sequence: CDR1 MDHEN, CDR2 SYDVKM. This CDR3 is CASSLGVAGVSSYNEQFF. CDR3 coding DNA: TGTGCCAGCAGTCTCGGGGTAGCGGGAGTATCCTCCTACAATGAGCAGTTCTTC.

This clonotype was detected a few times. CDR3 DNA: TGCAGCGCTGAGCGATCGACGGGAGAGACCCAGTACTTC. Translating gives CSAERSTGETQYF. The gene calls are TRBV29-1 and TRBJ2-5; the D is unclear. Trimming removed 7 bases from V and 4 bases from J, with 16 bases in between. Germline V gene sequence: CDR1 SQVTM, CDR2 ANQGSEA. The CDR3 covers 13 residues.

V and J are TRBV28 and TRBJ2-7; D uncertain. The V and J ends lost 7 bases and 3 bases respectively, with 10 bases between them. The CDR3 loop spans 12 amino acids. From germline, CDR1 is MDHEN and CDR2 SYDVKM. The CDR3 loop is CASTTASYEQYF. In DNA, the CDR3 is TGTGCCAGCACCACAGCTAGCTACGAGCAGTACTTC.

The chain carries TRBV10-3 and TRBJ2-7; no firm D call. The CDR3 has 13 residues. Between the trimmed V and J ends, which lost 7 bases and 7 bases, there was a span of 17 bases. Germline V gene sequence: CDR1 ENHRY, CDR2 SYGVKD. CDR3 protein: CAITPGSVGEQYF. CDR3 coding DNA: TGTGCCATCACCCCAGGTTCAGTGGGAGAGCAGTACTTC.

In this sample, this clonotype turned up a few times. CDR3 protein: CSAAIGSATYEQYF. In nucleotides, the CDR3 is TGCAGTGCTGCCATAGGTAGCGCGACCTACGAGCAGTACTTC. J is TRBJ2-7 and V is TRBV20-1; possibly TRBD2 for D (5 bases). The CDR3 covers 14 residues. With 5 bases removed from V and 2 bases from J, the gap between germline ends came to 16 bases. Per the germline V gene, CDR1 is DFQATT and CDR2 is SNEGSKA (reference sequence).